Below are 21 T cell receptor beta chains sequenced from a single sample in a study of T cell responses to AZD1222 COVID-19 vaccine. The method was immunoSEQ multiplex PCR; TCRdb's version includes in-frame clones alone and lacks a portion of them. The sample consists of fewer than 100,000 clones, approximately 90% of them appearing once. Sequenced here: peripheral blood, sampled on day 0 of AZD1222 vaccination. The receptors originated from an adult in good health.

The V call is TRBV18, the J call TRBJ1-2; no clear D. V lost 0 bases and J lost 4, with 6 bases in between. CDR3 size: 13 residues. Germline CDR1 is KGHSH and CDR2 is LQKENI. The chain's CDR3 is CASSPPGSYGYTF. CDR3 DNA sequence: TGTGCCAGCTCACCACCAGGGAGCTATGGCTACACCTTC.

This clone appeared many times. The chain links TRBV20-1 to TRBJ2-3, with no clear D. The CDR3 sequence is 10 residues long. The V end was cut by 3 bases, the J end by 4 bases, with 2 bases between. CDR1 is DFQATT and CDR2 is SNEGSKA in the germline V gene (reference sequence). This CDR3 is CSASPDTQYF. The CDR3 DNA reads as TGCAGTGCTAGCCCAGATACGCAGTATTTT.

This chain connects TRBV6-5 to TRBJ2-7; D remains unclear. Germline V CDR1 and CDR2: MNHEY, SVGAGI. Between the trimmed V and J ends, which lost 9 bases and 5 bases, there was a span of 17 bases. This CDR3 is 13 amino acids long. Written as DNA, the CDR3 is TGTGCCAGTTTAGGGTCGAGAGTGGACGAGCAGTACTTC. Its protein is CASLGSRVDEQYF.

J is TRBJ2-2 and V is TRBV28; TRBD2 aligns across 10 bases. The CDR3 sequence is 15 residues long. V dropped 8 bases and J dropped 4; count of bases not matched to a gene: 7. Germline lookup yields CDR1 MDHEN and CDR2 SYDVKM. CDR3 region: CASGRTSGGTGELFF. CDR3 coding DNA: TGTGCCAGCGGACGGACTAGCGGAGGCACCGGGGAGCTGTTTTTT.

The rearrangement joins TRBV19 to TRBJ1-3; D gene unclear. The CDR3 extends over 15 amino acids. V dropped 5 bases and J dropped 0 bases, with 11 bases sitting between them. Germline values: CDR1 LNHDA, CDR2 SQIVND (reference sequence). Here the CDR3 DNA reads TGTGCCAGTAGTTTTAGGTCAGCCTCTGGAAACACCATATATTTT. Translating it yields CASSFRSASGNTIYF.

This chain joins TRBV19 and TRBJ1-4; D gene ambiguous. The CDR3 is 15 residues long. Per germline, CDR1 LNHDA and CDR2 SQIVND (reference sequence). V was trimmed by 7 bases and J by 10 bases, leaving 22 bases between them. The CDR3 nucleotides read TGTGCCAGTATCCCCGCGGAGGGCGGGATGAGAAAACTGTTTTTT. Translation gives CASIPAEGGMRKLFF.

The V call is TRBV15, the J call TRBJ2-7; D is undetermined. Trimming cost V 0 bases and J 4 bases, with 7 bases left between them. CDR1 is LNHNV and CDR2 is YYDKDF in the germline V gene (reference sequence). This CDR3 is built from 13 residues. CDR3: CATSRDGSYEQYF. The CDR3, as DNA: TGTGCCACCAGCAGAGATGGTTCGTACGAGCAGTACTTC.

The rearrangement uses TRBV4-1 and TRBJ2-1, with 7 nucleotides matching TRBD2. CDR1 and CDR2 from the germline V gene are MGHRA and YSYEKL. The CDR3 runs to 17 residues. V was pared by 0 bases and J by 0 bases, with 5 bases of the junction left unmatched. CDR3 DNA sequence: TGCGCCAGCAGCCAAGACGACGGGAGGAGCTCCTACAATGAGCAGTTCTTC. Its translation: CASSQDDGRSSYNEQFF.

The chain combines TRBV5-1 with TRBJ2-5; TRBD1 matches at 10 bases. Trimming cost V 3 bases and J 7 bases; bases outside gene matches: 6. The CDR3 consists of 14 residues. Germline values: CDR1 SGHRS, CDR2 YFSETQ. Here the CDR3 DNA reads TGCGCCAGCAGCTGGAGACAGGGGGCCGTGACCCAGTACTTC. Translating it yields CASSWRQGAVTQYF.

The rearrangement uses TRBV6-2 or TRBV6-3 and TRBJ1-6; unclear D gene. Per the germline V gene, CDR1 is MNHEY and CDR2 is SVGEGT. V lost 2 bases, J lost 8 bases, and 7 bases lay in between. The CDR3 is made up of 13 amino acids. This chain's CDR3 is CASSYQLYSPLHF. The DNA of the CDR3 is TGTGCCAGCAGTTACCAGCTTTATTCACCCCTCCACTTT.

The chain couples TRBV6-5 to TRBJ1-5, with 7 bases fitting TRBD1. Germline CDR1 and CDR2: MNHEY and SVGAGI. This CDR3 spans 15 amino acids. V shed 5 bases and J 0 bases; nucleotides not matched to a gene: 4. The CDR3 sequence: CASSITGDSNQPQHF. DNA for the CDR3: TGTGCCAGCAGTATTACAGGGGATAGCAATCAGCCCCAGCATTTT.

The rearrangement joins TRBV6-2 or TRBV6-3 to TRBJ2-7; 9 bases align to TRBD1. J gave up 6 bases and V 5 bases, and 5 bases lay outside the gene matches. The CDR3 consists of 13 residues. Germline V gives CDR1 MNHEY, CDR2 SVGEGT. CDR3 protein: CASSTWDRVEQYF. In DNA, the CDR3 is TGTGCCAGCAGTACCTGGGACAGGGTCGAGCAGTACTTC.

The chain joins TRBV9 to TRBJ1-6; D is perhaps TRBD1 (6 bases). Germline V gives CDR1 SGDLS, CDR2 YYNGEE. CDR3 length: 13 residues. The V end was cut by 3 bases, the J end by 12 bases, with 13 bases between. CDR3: CASSGRDKEPLHF. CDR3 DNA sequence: TGTGCCAGCAGCGGCCGGGACAAGGAACCCCTCCACTTT.

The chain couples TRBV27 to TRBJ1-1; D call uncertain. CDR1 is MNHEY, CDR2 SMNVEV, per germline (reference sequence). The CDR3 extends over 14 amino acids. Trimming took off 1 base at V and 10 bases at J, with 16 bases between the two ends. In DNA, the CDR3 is TGTGCCAGCAGTTTATGGGGTCGGAGGCAGTCAGCTTTCTTT. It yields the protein CASSLWGRRQSAFF.

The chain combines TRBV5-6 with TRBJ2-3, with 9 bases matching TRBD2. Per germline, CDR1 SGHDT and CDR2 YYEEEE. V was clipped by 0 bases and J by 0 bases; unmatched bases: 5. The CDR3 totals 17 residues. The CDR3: CASSLELAGTSTDTQYF. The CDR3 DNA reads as TGTGCCAGCAGCTTGGAGCTAGCGGGGACTAGCACAGATACGCAGTATTTT.

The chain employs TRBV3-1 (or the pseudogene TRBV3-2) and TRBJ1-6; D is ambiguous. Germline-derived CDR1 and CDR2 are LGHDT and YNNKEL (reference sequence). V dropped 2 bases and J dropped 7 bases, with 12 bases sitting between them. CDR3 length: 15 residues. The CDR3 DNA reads TGTGCCAGCAGCCAATTGAGGACGGGCAATTCACCCCTCCACTTT. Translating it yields CASSQLRTGNSPLHF.

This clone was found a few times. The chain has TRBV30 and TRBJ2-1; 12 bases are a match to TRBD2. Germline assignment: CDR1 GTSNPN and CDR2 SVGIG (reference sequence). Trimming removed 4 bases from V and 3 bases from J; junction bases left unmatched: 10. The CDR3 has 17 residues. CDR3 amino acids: CAWTSGGAYAFYNEQFF. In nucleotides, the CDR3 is TGTGCCTGGACTAGCGGGGGGGCTTATGCCTTCTACAATGAGCAGTTCTTC.

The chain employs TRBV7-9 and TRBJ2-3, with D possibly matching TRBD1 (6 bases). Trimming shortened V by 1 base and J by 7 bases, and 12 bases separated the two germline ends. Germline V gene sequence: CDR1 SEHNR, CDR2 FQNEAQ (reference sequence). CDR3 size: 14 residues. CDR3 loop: CASSLGTGNNTQYF. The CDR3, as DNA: TGTGCCAGCAGCTTAGGAACAGGGAACAATACGCAGTATTTT.

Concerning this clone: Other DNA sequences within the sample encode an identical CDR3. The CDR3 DNA sequence: TGTGCCAGCAGCGTAACAGGGAGCACTGAAGCTTTCTTT. Translating gives CASSVTGSTEAFF. The chain carries TRBV9 and TRBJ1-1; a weak D match, TRBD1 (6 bases). This CDR3 has 13 residues. Germline assignment: CDR1 SGDLS and CDR2 YYNGEE. V was trimmed by 1 base and J by 4 bases, leaving 8 bases between them. Based on the CDR3 plus reference TRBV9 and TRBJ1-1, the full variable domain is DSGVTQTPKHLITATGQRVTLRCSPRSGDLSVYWYQQSLDQGLQFLIQYYNGEERAKGNILERFSAQQFPDLHSELNLSSLELGDSALYFCASSVTGSTEAFFGQGTRLTVV.

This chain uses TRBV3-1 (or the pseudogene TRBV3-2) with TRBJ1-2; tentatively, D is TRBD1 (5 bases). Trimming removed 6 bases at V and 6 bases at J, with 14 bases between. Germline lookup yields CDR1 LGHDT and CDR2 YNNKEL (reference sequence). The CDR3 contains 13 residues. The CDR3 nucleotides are TGTGCCAGCAGATTCATGGGGGAGCATGGCTACACCTTC. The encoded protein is CASRFMGEHGYTF.

The CDR3 protein is CASSPSQGAMAQYF. The CDR3 region has the DNA TGTGCCAGCAGCCCCTCGCAGGGGGCTATGGCCCAGTACTTC. This chain uses TRBV3-1 (or the pseudogene TRBV3-2) with TRBJ2-5; 8 nucleotides line up with TRBD1. Unmatched junction bases numbered 10, after V lost 4 bases and J lost 9 bases. The CDR3 loop spans 14 amino acids. Germline V gives CDR1 LGHDT, CDR2 YNNKEL (reference sequence).